The next 24 T cell receptor beta chains were all read from a single sample in a study of OX40 agonist ivuxolimab in advanced cancers. Library method: the immunoSEQ multiplex PCR assay. TCRdb obtained this table from immuneACCESS and retained in-frame rearrangements with V and J assigned. These tables miss some clones; where compared with another copy, unresolved V genes account for less than half of the shortfall, and the remainder is unexplained. This sample holds tens of thousands of clones; under 95% were observed only once. The ten top clones hold over 0.7% of the sample. The sequenced sample was CD4+ or CD8+ T cells sorted from blood, obtained in a trial of the OX40 agonist ivuxolimab. The receptors were sampled from an adult with an advanced solid tumor such as melanoma, head and neck, liver or kidney cancer.

The CDR3 loop reads CASREIGNTEAFF. For the CDR3, the DNA is TGTGCCAGCAGGGAGATTGGGAACACTGAAGCTTTCTTT. V usage is TRBV11-3 and J usage is TRBJ1-1; D gene ambiguous. The CDR3 spans 13 residues. Trimming removed 6 bases from V and 1 base from J, with 9 bases in between. The germline CDR1 and CDR2 sequences are SGHNT and YENEEA.

The chain is built from TRBV5-1 and TRBJ1-2; D unclear. V lost 1 base to trimming and J lost 2 bases, with 15 bases between them. Germline CDR1 reads SGHRS; CDR2 reads YFSETQ. The CDR3 has 16 amino acids. The CDR3 DNA sequence: TGCGCCAGCAGCTTGATGGGCGGGGATTGGAACTATGGCTACACCTTC. Translating it yields CASSLMGGDWNYGYTF.

The chain joins TRBV11-2 to TRBJ1-4; 8 positions match TRBD1. The CDR3 spans 14 residues. Per germline, CDR1 SGHAT and CDR2 FQNNGV. Losses at the gene ends were 1 base for V and 5 bases for J; bases not matched to a gene: 0. The CDR3 DNA is TGTGCCAGCAGCTTAGGGACAGGGAATGAAAAACTGTTTTTT. Its translation is CASSLGTGNEKLFF.

This chain links TRBV29-1 with TRBJ2-7, with D perhaps TRBD1 (6 bases). Trimming stripped 6 bases from V and 8 bases from J, with 11 bases between. Germline CDR1 and CDR2: SQVTM and ANQGSEA. The length of the CDR3 is 10 residues. Here the CDR3 reads CSVKTGQQYF. The CDR3 coding sequence is TGCAGCGTGAAAACAGGGCAGCAGTACTTC.

The V gene is TRBV29-1, the J gene TRBJ1-1, with a possible D match to TRBD1 (5 bases). V was cut by 4 bases and J by 5 bases, with 11 bases left in between. The CDR3 spans 12 residues. CDR1 and CDR2 from the germline V gene are SQVTM and ANQGSEA. The chain's CDR3 is CSVGQGRTEAFF. CDR3 DNA sequence: TGCAGCGTTGGTCAGGGTCGGACTGAAGCTTTCTTT.

This chain links TRBV28 with TRBJ1-4; D remains unclear. Germline-derived CDR1 and CDR2 are MDHEN and SYDVKM. Trimming cost V 7 bases and J 8 bases, with 11 bases left between them. The CDR3 covers 12 residues. CDR3 nucleotide sequence: TGTGCCAGCATGCCAGGTGTGGAAAAACTGTTTTTT. Translating gives CASMPGVEKLFF.

The CDR3 sequence: CASSSIRDRNQPQHF. DNA for the CDR3: TGTGCCAGCAGCTCGATCCGGGACAGAAATCAGCCCCAGCATTTT. This rearrangement joins TRBV7-8 to TRBJ1-5; 7 bases line up with TRBD1. Germline values: CDR1 SGHVS, CDR2 FQNEAQ. CDR3 length: 15 amino acids. V lost 4 bases, J lost 4 bases, and 7 bases stayed unmatched.

V is TRBV30 and J is TRBJ2-5, with TRBD2 identical over 16 bases. CDR1 and CDR2 from the germline V gene are GTSNPN and SVGIG (reference sequence). The CDR3 contains 17 residues. The V and J ends lost 3 bases and 5 bases, in that order; junction bases with no gene match: 9. The CDR3 loop reads CAWSTGTSGRAPETQYF. The CDR3, as DNA: TGTGCCTGGAGCACCGGGACTAGCGGGAGGGCCCCGGAGACCCAGTACTTC.

The chain recombines TRBV14 with TRBJ1-2, with D perhaps TRBD1 (5 bases). CDR3 length: 15 residues. Germline V gene lookup returns CDR1 SGHDN and CDR2 FVKESK. Trimming pared 4 bases from V and 7 bases from J, leaving 19 bases between. The CDR3 protein is CASSPHPGTSGGYTF. The CDR3 DNA follows: TGTGCCAGCAGCCCGCACCCCGGGACCTCGGGTGGCTACACCTTC.

The J gene is TRBJ2-2, the V gene TRBV5-5; 8 bases match TRBD1. The length of the CDR3 is 14 residues. J lost 1 base, V lost 7 bases, and 3 bases had no gene match. CDR1 SGHKS and CDR2 YYEKEE come from the germline V gene (reference sequence). CDR3 bases: TGTGCCAGCTCCGGACAGGGGAACACCGGGGAGCTGTTTTTT. It encodes CASSGQGNTGELFF.

The chain uses TRBV21-1 and TRBJ2-5; the DNA was not used to check the table's D call, TRBD1. TRBV21-1 is an annotated pseudogene. There are 15 residues in the CDR3. CDR3 DNA sequence: TGTGCCAGCAGCAAAGCGGGGACAGTCCAAGAGACCCAGTACTTC. Its protein product is CASSKAGTVQETQYF.

The gene calls are TRBV14 and TRBJ1-3; D gene unclear. From germline, CDR1 is SGHDN and CDR2 FVKESK. The CDR3 has 12 residues. V was trimmed by 4 bases and J by 6 bases, leaving 7 bases between them. The CDR3 loop reads CASSPHQNTIYF. As DNA, the CDR3 is TGTGCCAGCAGCCCACACCAAAACACCATATATTTT.

This rearrangement joins TRBV27 to TRBJ2-3; 9 nucleotides agree with TRBD1. CDR1 MNHEY and CDR2 SMNVEV come from the germline V gene (reference sequence). CDR3 length: 15 residues. Trimming at V came to 6 bases and at J to 5 bases, leaving 9 bases not matched to a gene. CDR3 in amino acids: CASSRGQGWEDTQYF. CDR3 coding DNA: TGTGCCAGCAGCCGGGGACAGGGCTGGGAAGATACGCAGTATTTT.

The genes are TRBV19 and TRBJ2-2, with 8 bases matching TRBD2. Germline V gene sequence: CDR1 LNHDA, CDR2 SQIVND (reference sequence). V trimming: 6 bases; J trimming: 0 bases; junction bases outside the gene matches: 3. The CDR3 is made up of 15 amino acids. CDR3 region: CASSLGLANTGELFF. Written as DNA, the CDR3 is TGTGCCAGTAGCTTGGGACTAGCGAACACCGGGGAGCTGTTTTTT.

The chain joins TRBV4-3 to TRBJ2-5, with TRBD2 matching 10 bases. CDR1 LGHNA and CDR2 YSLEER come from the germline V gene. CDR3 length: 14 residues. The trim removed 3 bases at V and 3 bases at J, leaving 1 base unmatched. The CDR3 loop reads CASSHGLAEETQYF. The CDR3, as DNA: TGCGCCAGCAGCCACGGACTAGCGGAAGAGACCCAGTACTTC.

This clone appeared once. The rearrangement joins TRBV12-5 to TRBJ2-1; 11 nucleotides agree with TRBD2. The CDR3 extends over 18 amino acids. Germline CDR1 is LGHNT and CDR2 is FRNRAP. V dropped 0 bases and J dropped 7; count of bases not matched to a gene: 11. CDR3 amino acids: CASGLVWGLAGGGNEQFF. In DNA form, the CDR3 reads TGTGCTAGTGGTTTGGTATGGGGGCTAGCGGGAGGAGGGAATGAGCAGTTCTTC.

The chain has TRBV7-9 and TRBJ1-3, with unresolved D. Per germline, CDR1 SEHNR and CDR2 FQNEAQ (reference sequence). The ends were cut back, 2 bases at V and 6 bases at J, with 5 bases in the middle. This CDR3 is 12 amino acids long. CDR3 nucleotide sequence: TGTGCCAGCAGCTTAATTCCAAACACCATATATTTT. As protein: CASSLIPNTIYF.

This chain links TRBV5-1 with TRBJ1-1, with 8 positions matching TRBD1. The V segment lost 0 bases and the J segment 4 bases; nucleotides outside the gene matches: 2. CDR3 length: 14 amino acids. Germline V CDR1 and CDR2: SGHRS, YFSETQ. CDR3 nucleotides: TGCGCCAGCAGCTTGGAGACAGGGGTCACTGAAGCTTTCTTT. Translation: CASSLETGVTEAFF. The full variable domain, completed using reference TRBV5-1 and TRBJ1-1, is KAGVTQTPRYLIKTRGQQVTLSCSPISGHRSVSWYQQTPGQGLQFLFEYFSETQRNKGNFPGRFSGRQFSNSRSEMNVSTLELGDSALYLCASSLETGVTEAFFGQGTRLTVV.

The rearrangement joins TRBV7-2 to TRBJ2-3; 8 nucleotides align to TRBD1. In germline, CDR1 is SGHTA, CDR2 FQGNSA. The junction had 4 bases not matched to a gene; V was cut back by 3 bases and J by 2 bases. CDR3 length: 15 residues. CDR3 sequence: CASSLGQAYTDTQYF. The CDR3 nucleotides read TGTGCCAGCAGCTTGGGACAGGCCTACACAGATACGCAGTATTTT.

The chain combines TRBV6-6 with TRBJ2-7, with TRBD2 as a possible D gene (5 bases). CDR3 size: 14 residues. The V end was cut by 0 bases, the J end by 2 bases, with 8 bases between. Germline V gene data show CDR1 as MNHNY and CDR2 as SVGAGI (reference sequence). This chain's CDR3 is CASSYSSGPYEQYF. The DNA for the CDR3 is TGTGCCAGCAGTTACTCGAGCGGACCCTACGAGCAGTACTTC.

The gene calls are TRBV27 and TRBJ2-2; D is unresolved. Germline V gene sequence: CDR1 MNHEY, CDR2 SMNVEV (reference sequence). V gave up 3 bases and J gave up 1 base, with 6 bases separating them. The CDR3 consists of 14 residues. The CDR3 reads CASSFSWNTGELFF. CDR3 sequence (DNA): TGTGCCAGCAGTTTTTCGTGGAACACCGGGGAGCTGTTTTTT.

The sample holds one count of this clone. The chain combines TRBV30 with TRBJ1-6, with TRBD1 identical over 11 bases. This CDR3 has 13 residues. V dropped 5 bases and J dropped 10; count of bases not matched to a gene: 4. Per the germline V gene, CDR1 is GTSNPN and CDR2 is SVGIG (reference sequence). The CDR3: CAWGQGARSPLHF. The CDR3 DNA sequence: TGTGCCTGGGGACAGGGGGCGCGGTCACCCCTCCACTTT.

The chain has TRBV10-3 and TRBJ2-7; D gene uncertain. The CDR3 sequence is 14 residues long. Germline V gene data show CDR1 as ENHRY and CDR2 as SYGVKD. The germline V and J ends were trimmed by 0 bases and 1 base, with 7 bases remaining between them. As DNA, the CDR3 is TGTGCCATCAGTGAGTCAACAGTTTCCTACGAGCAGTACTTC. Translated, it gives CAISESTVSYEQYF.

This clone was seen a single time. This chain joins TRBV25-1 and TRBJ1-1, with 12 bases matching TRBD1. Trimming removed 5 bases from V and 4 bases from J; junction bases left unmatched: 14. The V gene's germline CDR1 is MGHDK and CDR2 SYGVNS. The CDR3 sequence is 18 residues long. The DNA of the CDR3 is TGTGCCAGCAGTTATTCCCGGGACAGGGGGCCCGGGAGCACTGAAGCTTTCTTT. The encoded protein is CASSYSRDRGPGSTEAFF.